The entry that follows covers one TCR beta chain sequence. There is no known antigen for this receptor. Base qualities are not recorded, but no much larger clone differs from it by a single base. The Qiagen DNeasy kit was used to extract genomic DNA both from unsorted PBMCs and from the negatively selected CD4+ and CD8+ fractions. Amplification of TCR beta CDR3 regions was done by immunoSEQ multiplex PCR with primers that anneal to V and J segments. Amplification bias was minimized using a synthetic immune receptor repertoire, and residual bias was removed computationally after sequencing. In the original analysis: Repertoire diversity was quantified as the Shannon entropy index using custom Python scripts. Unsorted, CD4+ and CD8+ repertoires were examined separately, except in combined analyses, for which CD4+ and CD8+ sequences were merged in silico. A clone counted as expanded when the clone's frequency after treatment rose at least 2-fold relative to C1D1, and clones undetected at baseline were given a pseudocount of 0.5. Clones with 0 or 1 copy at C1D1 were classified as singleton clones, and clones with 2 or more copies were classified as non-singleton clones. Clones expanded in unsorted samples were assigned a CD4+, CD8+ or unknown annotation through matching of protein sequences in sorted samples from the same patient. Wilcoxon tests were applied to paired samples to test diversity changes from C1D1 to C4D1. TCRdb carries this immuneACCESS record with in-frame sequences only. Its versions omit some clonotypes, under half of them owing to an unresolved V gene in the studies checked, with the rest unexplained. V and J calls and clone size come straight from that table; D and trimming were deduced from the DNA. This sample gives more than 20,000 clones in total; roughly three quarters of them show up just once. The ten largest clonotypes hold roughly a fifth of the sample.

Taken with the paper, the label for time point translates to: cycle 4 day 1 (C4D1), after less than 7 weeks of nivolumab. All trial patients had relapsed after autologous stem cell transplantation, with cohorts A, B and C differing in prior brentuximab vedotin exposure. A total of about 51 patients with relapsed/refractory classical Hodgkin lymphoma made up the trial cohort, and each patient's best overall response was complete response, partial response or progressive disease. In the multi-cohort phase II CheckMate 205 trial, trial patients received single-agent nivolumab. An independent review committee assessed best overall response using the 2007 International Working Group response criteria. Trial PBMCs were obtained immediately prior to nivolumab initiation (C1D1) and on therapy at cycle 2 day 1 and cycle 4 day 1. Peripheral blood was collected in 8 mL Vacutainer Cell Preparation Tubes, from which PBMCs were isolated by centrifugation and then cryopreserved.

The data belong to a study of PD-1 blockade in classical Hodgkin lymphoma (dated by TCRdb to the early 2020s). Background on the whole study: Nivolumab dosing was 3 mg/kg intravenously every 2 weeks, continuing until either disease progression or unacceptable toxicity. A peripheral blood immune signature of response to PD-1 blockade in classical Hodgkin lymphoma was defined using TCR beta sequencing and CyTOF.

Points the paper makes about the study in general: Only a single clinical trial cohort was studied, and what caused the repertoire differences, possibly disease activity or prior therapy, remained undefined. Among trial patients, those achieving complete response had baseline diversity similar to that of newly diagnosed patients, while diversity was significantly lower in partial responders and progressors. CD4+ but not CD8+ TCR diversity rose significantly by C4D1 (p=0.0027 vs p=0.16), most apparent in complete responders (p=0.02). Baseline TCR diversity was reported to be lower in newly diagnosed patients than in healthy donors, and even lower in relapsed/refractory patients. Lower diversity was seen in patients whose nivolumab began less than 1 year after ASCT, and these patients were left out of later analyses so that immune reconstitution would not confound the results.

CDR1 SGHRS and CDR2 YFSETQ are derived from the germline V gene. V gives up 3 bases and J gives up 7 bases, and the segment between their germline ends measures 14 bases. The CDR3 has 15 amino acids, counting the end cysteine and phenylalanine. Just CDR3 DNA is preserved here, 45 bases in frame from base 1. This sequence uses TRBV5-1 and TRBJ1-6, and the D gene may be TRBD1, 6 bases matching. Sequencing used peripheral blood mononuclear cells (PBMCs), obtained before the fourth cycle of nivolumab. The clonotype originates from a human donor with classical Hodgkin lymphoma. The nucleotide sequence reads as follows: TGCGCCAGCAGCTCGGAGGGGGTAGGGAATTCACCCCTCCACTTT. This yields the protein CASSSEGVGNSPLHF.